Each of the 7 T cell receptor beta chains below was sequenced from the same sample in a study of cytomegalovirus exposure and HLA in healthy donors. In the PCR, 60 Vbeta and 13 Jbeta primers were used. The table came from immunoSEQ multiplex PCR; TCRdb's copy has only in-frame clones and leaves some out. The table lists under 150,000 clones, 75% to 90% of them singletons. Sequencing used PBMCs. These TCRs come from a young woman in good health and CMV-seropositive.

The chain combines TRBV7-3 with TRBJ2-1, with D possibly matching TRBD2 (5 bases). V gave up 4 bases and J gave up 6 bases, with 7 bases separating them. The CDR3 covers 12 residues. CDR1 is SGHTA, CDR2 FQGTGA, per germline. The CDR3 is CASSSRGNEQFF. For the CDR3, the DNA is TGTGCCAGCAGCTCCCGGGGCAATGAGCAGTTCTTC.

The chain employs TRBV28 and TRBJ2-1; the D gene is possibly TRBD2 (6 bases). Trimming took 4 bases from V and 6 from J, leaving 19 bases between them. From germline, CDR1 is MDHEN and CDR2 SYDVKM. The CDR3 has 16 residues. Here the CDR3 reads CASSYTPGDGGNEQFF. The CDR3 bases are TGTGCCAGCAGTTATACCCCGGGGGATGGGGGCAATGAGCAGTTCTTC. Filled out from reference TRBV28 and TRBJ2-1, the complete variable domain reads DVKVTQSSRYLVKRTGEKVFLECVQDMDHENMFWYRQDPGLGLRLIYFSYDVKMKEKGDIPEGYSVSREKKERFSLILESASTNQTSMYLCASSYTPGDGGNEQFFGPGTRLTVL.

This clone was detected a few times. The chain recombines TRBV29-1 with TRBJ1-2; D is uncertain. Germline V gives CDR1 SQVTM, CDR2 ANQGSEA. This CDR3 comprises 13 residues. V lost 4 bases and J lost 3, with 12 bases in between. DNA of the CDR3: TGCAGCGTTGGCGGCACCGGGGACTATGGCTACACCTTC. Translated: CSVGGTGDYGYTF.

V gene TRBV5-1 combines with J gene TRBJ1-1; no firm D call. The CDR3 has 15 residues. V was pared by 0 bases and J by 3 bases, with 12 bases between. CDR1 is SGHRS and CDR2 is YFSETQ in the germline V gene. CDR3 nucleotides: TGCGCCAGCAGCTTGGACGGGGTTGAAGACACTGAAGCTTTCTTT. Translated: CASSLDGVEDTEAFF.

This chain connects TRBV5-6 to TRBJ2-3; TRBD2 might be the D (5 bases). Germline V gene lookup returns CDR1 SGHDT and CDR2 YYEEEE. The CDR3 is made up of 15 amino acids. The V and J ends lost 0 bases and 4 bases respectively, with 12 bases between them. The CDR3 loop is CASSLGGVRPDTQYF. The CDR3 DNA reads as TGTGCCAGCAGCTTGGGGGGAGTACGGCCAGATACGCAGTATTTT.

This sequence joins TRBV9 and TRBJ2-2; 7 nucleotides align to TRBD2. V lost 0 bases, J lost 8 bases, and 13 bases stayed unmatched. The CDR3 is 17 residues long. Germline CDR1 reads SGDLS; CDR2 reads YYNGEE. This CDR3 reads CASSVGVGGGIQGELFF. The DNA of the CDR3 is TGTGCCAGCAGCGTAGGCGTTGGGGGGGGAATTCAGGGGGAGCTGTTTTTT.

The chain recombines TRBV5-1 with TRBJ2-2; 10 positions match TRBD1. This CDR3 has 17 residues. Germline trimming cut 4 bases from V and 2 bases from J; bases unmatched to any gene: 8. Per germline, CDR1 SGHRS and CDR2 YFSETQ. CDR3: CASSRTGTGENTGELFF. The CDR3 DNA is TGCGCCAGCAGCCGAACGGGGACAGGGGAAAACACCGGGGAGCTGTTTTTT. Looking up the rest from reference TRBV5-1 and TRBJ2-2 gives the full variable domain: KAGVTQTPRYLIKTRGQQVTLSCSPISGHRSVSWYQQTPGQGLQFLFEYFSETQRNKGNFPGRFSGRQFSNSRSEMNVSTLELGDSALYLCASSRTGTGENTGELFFGEGSRLTVL.